Listed below are T cell receptor beta chains from one sample, sequenced in a study of cytomegalovirus exposure and HLA in healthy donors. TCRdb's copy holds only in-frame clones and misses some; the assay was immunoSEQ multiplex PCR. This listing includes roughly 77,000 clones. The specimen sequenced was PBMCs. Source of these receptors: a young man in good health and CMV-seronegative. The CDR3 runs from the conserved cysteine through the conserved F or W. Fields, in order: V gene, J gene, CDR3 protein.

TRBV5-8,TRBJ1-6,CASSLFATGVTSPLHF
TRBV19,TRBJ2-7,CASTSGTYEQYF
TRBV27,TRBJ2-7,CASSLGGWRNEQYF
TRBV5-1,TRBJ1-3,CASSLFEGASGNTIYF
TRBV5-1,TRBJ2-5,CAPSLVPYEASSRETQYF
TRBV4-1,TRBJ2-1,CASSQVGRGGKNEQFF
TRBV18,TRBJ1-5,CASSWLEGWDQPQHF
TRBV19,TRBJ2-3,CASSSRGTDTQYF
TRBV4-3,TRBJ2-3,CASSPYSAGTSDTQYF
TRBV2,TRBJ1-2,CASSEYGQGGYGYTF
TRBV5-1,TRBJ2-5,CASSLLGGGEETQYF
TRBV7-6,TRBJ2-5,CASSPWTGPQYF
TRBV6-5,TRBJ1-6,CASSPGGGDSPLHF
TRBV11-3,TRBJ2-7,CASSLGEIGTASYEQYF
TRBV5-1,TRBJ2-5,CASSLEAGDQETQYF
TRBV15,TRBJ2-6,CATSREQGLWANVLTF
TRBV29-1,TRBJ1-2,CSVASRDGYTF
TRBV27,TRBJ2-7,CASRADPYEQYF
TRBV6-1,TRBJ2-4,CASTQRGGSNIQYF
TRBV7-9,TRBJ1-1,CASSYQARAFF
TRBV27,TRBJ1-1,CASRSFGGAGTEAFF
TRBV19,TRBJ2-6,CASRQFFSGANVLTF
TRBV6-1,TRBJ2-3,CASSGLAGAPDTQYF
TRBV5-1,TRBJ2-2,CASMVTGDTGELFF
TRBV20-1,TRBJ2-7,CSAVQGRGQYF
TRBV6-1,TRBJ2-7,CASSEAGIGQPYEQYF
TRBV7-9,TRBJ2-5,CASSEQEQGTQYF
TRBV19,TRBJ2-1,CASSGNRVWNEQFF
TRBV7-9,TRBJ1-4,CASSLLGTGAEKLFF
TRBV5-1,TRBJ2-1,CASSSTPSYNEQFF
TRBV7-9,TRBJ1-2,CASSLEGAGERGYTF
TRBV25-1,TRBJ2-7,CASSEEGTGAYEQYF
TRBV2,TRBJ1-5,CASSPMTVSNQPQHF
TRBV4-1,TRBJ2-5,CASSQAPTTRETQYF
TRBV5-1,TRBJ2-5,CASSLVAGEETQYF
TRBV7-2,TRBJ2-7,CASSSQSGGAYEQYF
TRBV6-4,TRBJ2-3,CASSDGAEDTQYF
TRBV19,TRBJ2-7,CASRGRRAYEQYF
TRBV11-2,TRBJ2-7,CASSQPRDSPYEQYF
TRBV13,TRBJ2-7,CASTPEGSGGYEQYF
TRBV7-9,TRBJ2-3,CASSIASGGTDTQYF
TRBV5-1,TRBJ2-5,CASSMMAGGLETQYF
TRBV6-1,TRBJ2-5,CASLTARGWYETQYF
TRBV2,TRBJ2-1,CAGRQRSYNEQFF
TRBV29-1,TRBJ2-1,CSVEGRESSYNEQFF
TRBV19,TRBJ2-2,CASSIMVRGSGELFF
TRBV11-2,TRBJ1-2,CASRQAQGYGYTF
TRBV5-6,TRBJ1-1,CASSNRQGGTTEAFF
TRBV2,TRBJ1-2,CAIILGNYGYTF
TRBV5-6,TRBJ1-4,CASSLVGGQREKLFF
TRBV7-9,TRBJ1-2,CASSLRTGPNYGYTF
TRBV5-6,TRBJ2-7,CASSLAGTAYEQYF
TRBV7-3,TRBJ2-5,CASSWGRGTQYF
TRBV4-3,TRBJ2-7,CASSRGGTNVNEQYF